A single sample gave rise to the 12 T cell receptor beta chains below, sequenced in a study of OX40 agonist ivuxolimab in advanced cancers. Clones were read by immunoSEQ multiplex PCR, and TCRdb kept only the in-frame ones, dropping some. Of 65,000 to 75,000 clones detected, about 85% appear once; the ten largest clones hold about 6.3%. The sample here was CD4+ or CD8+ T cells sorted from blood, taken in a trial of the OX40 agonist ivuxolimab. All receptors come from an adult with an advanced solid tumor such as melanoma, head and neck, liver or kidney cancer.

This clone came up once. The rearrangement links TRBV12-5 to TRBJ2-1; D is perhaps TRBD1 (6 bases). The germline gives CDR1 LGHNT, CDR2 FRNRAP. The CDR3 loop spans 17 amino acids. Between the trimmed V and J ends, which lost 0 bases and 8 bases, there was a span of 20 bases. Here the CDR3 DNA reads TGTGCTAGTGGTTTGGTGGTTACAGGGAATTTTCTCGATGAGCAGTTCTTC. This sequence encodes CASGLVVTGNFLDEQFF.

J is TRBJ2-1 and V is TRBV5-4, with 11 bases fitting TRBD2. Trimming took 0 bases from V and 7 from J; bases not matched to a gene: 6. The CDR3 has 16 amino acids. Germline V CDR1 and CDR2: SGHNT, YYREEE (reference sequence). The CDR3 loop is CASSLGGLAGLNEQFF. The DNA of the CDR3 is TGTGCCAGCAGCTTGGGTGGACTAGCGGGTCTGAATGAGCAGTTCTTC.

Here the CDR3 DNA reads TGTGCCAGCAGTCCACCCGGGACAGGGGCTCAGCCCCAGCATTTT. Translation gives CASSPPGTGAQPQHF. V usage is TRBV28 and J usage is TRBJ1-5; 10 bases match TRBD1. V gave up 5 bases and J gave up 6 bases; unmatched junction bases: 7. The germline V gene has CDR1 MDHEN and CDR2 SYDVKM. CDR3 length: 15 amino acids.

CDR3 in amino acids: CASSTGFVTEAFF. The DNA of the CDR3 is TGTGCCAGCAGCACTGGGTTTGTCACTGAAGCTTTCTTT. The chain employs TRBV5-5 and TRBJ1-1; no reliable D call. Germline V gene sequence: CDR1 SGHKS, CDR2 YYEKEE (reference sequence). CDR3 length: 13 residues. Trimming took 4 bases from V and 4 from J, leaving 11 bases between them.

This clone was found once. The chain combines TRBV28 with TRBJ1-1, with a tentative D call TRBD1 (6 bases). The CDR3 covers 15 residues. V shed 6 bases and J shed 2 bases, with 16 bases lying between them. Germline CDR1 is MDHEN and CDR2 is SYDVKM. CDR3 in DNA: TGTGCCAGCAGGCGAAGCACAGGGCGTAACACTGAAGCTTTCTTT. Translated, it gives CASRRSTGRNTEAFF.

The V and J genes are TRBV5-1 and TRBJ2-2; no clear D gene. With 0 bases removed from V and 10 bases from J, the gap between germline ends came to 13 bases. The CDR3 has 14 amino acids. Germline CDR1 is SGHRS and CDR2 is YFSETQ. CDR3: CASSLGAPMEELFF. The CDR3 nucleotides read TGCGCCAGCAGCTTGGGGGCCCCAATGGAGGAGCTGTTTTTT.

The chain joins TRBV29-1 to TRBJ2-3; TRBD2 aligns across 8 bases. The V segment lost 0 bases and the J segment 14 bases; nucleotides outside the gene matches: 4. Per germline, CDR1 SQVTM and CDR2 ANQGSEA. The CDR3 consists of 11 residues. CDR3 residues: CSVEDGSGGYF. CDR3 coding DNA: TGCAGCGTTGAAGATGGCAGCGGGGGGTATTTT.

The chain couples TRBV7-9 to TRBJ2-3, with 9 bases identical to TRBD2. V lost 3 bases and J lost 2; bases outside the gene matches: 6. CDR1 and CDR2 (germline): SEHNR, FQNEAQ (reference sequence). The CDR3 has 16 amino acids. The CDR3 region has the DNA TGTGCCAGCAGCTTGACGACTAGCGGACACACAGATACGCAGTATTTT. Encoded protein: CASSLTTSGHTDTQYF.

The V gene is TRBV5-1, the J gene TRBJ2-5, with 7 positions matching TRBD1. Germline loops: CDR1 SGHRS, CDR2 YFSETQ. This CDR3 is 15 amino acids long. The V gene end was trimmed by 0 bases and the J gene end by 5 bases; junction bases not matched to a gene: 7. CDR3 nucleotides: TGCGCCAGCAGCTTGGACAGGGGAGTGGAGGAGACCCAGTACTTC. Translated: CASSLDRGVEETQYF.

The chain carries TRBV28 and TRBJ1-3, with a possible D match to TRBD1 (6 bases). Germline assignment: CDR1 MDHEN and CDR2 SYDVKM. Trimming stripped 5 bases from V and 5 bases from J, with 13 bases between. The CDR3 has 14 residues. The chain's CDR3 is CASSPSGARNTIYF. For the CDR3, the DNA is TGTGCCAGCAGTCCCTCAGGGGCGCGAAACACCATATATTTT.

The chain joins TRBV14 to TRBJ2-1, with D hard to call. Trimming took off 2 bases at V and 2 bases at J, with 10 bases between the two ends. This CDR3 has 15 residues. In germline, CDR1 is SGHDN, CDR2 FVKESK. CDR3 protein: CASSQRGPTYNEQFF. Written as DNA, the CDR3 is TGTGCCAGCAGCCAACGTGGGCCCACCTACAATGAGCAGTTCTTC.

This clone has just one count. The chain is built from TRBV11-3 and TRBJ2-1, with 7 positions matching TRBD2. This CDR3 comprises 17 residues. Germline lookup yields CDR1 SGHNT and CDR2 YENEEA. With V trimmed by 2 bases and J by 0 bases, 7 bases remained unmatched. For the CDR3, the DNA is TGTGCCAGCAGCTTATATTCTAGCGGATACTCCTACAATGAGCAGTTCTTC. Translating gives CASSLYSSGYSYNEQFF.